Described below is a single T cell receptor (beta chain) sequence and its context. The record originates from a study of blood T cell repertoires in COVID-19. Study details: COVID-19 samples from acute and convalescent phases originated in the United States, Italy and Spain. Nucleic acid was either cDNA or gDNA, and it came from T cells, B-cell-depleted T cells, or PBMCs.

Per the study methods: By means of reference gene primer amplification, nucleated cell counts were estimated. Libraries were prepared by immunoSEQ multiplex PCR; TCRdb keeps only in-frame clonotypes and omits some of them. The V and J calls and clone size are taken from that table; D and trimming were inferred from the DNA. Counted here are about 100,000 clones, roughly nine tenths occurring once; the ten biggest clones make up about 1%. The V gene end was trimmed by 4 bases and the J gene end by 7 bases; junction bases not matched to a gene: 10. This CDR3 region has 16 residues. Germline assignment: CDR1 SGHRS and CDR2 YFSETQ.

The V gene is TRBV5-1, the J gene TRBJ2-3, with 12 bases identical to TRBD2. This receptor was identified in a man aged 60 to 75 with acute or convalescent COVID-19. Sample: peripheral blood. CDR3 nucleotides: TGCGCCAGCAGCCCGAGACTAGCGGGAGACGGAAATACGCAGTATTTT. Translation gives CASSPRLAGDGNTQYF.